This is a list of T cell receptor beta chains from one sample in a study of cytomegalovirus exposure and HLA in healthy donors. Using immunoSEQ multiplex PCR, the repertoire was profiled, and TCRdb retains in-frame clones only, with some absent. The data show tens of thousands of clones, roughly 92% seen once. Sequenced: PBMCs. These receptors were taken from a woman aged 25 to 39 in good health and CMV-seropositive. The CDR3 runs from the conserved cysteine through the conserved F or W. The order of the fields is V gene, clone size, D gene, J gene, CDR3 DNA, CDR3 protein. The D gene is left open where the match is weak. Clone size is shown for a subset of rows, as once, few, many or a class of expanded clone.

v_gene: TRBV27
abundance: .
d_gene: TRBD1
j_gene: TRBJ2-2
CDR3nt: TGTGCCAGCACCTCCTTGGGACAGTGGATGTTCGGGGAGCTGTTTTTT
CDR3aa: CASTSLGQWMFGELFF

v_gene: TRBV6-6
abundance: .
d_gene: TRBD2
j_gene: TRBJ2-5
CDR3nt: TGTGCCAGCAGCCCCTCGACGGGAGGGGAGACCCAGTACTTC
CDR3aa: CASSPSTGGETQYF

v_gene: TRBV27
abundance: once
d_gene: TRBD2
j_gene: TRBJ2-1
CDR3nt: TGTGCCAGCAGTTGGACTAGCGGGGTTTACAATGAGCAGTTCTTC
CDR3aa: CASSWTSGVYNEQFF

v_gene: TRBV6-5
abundance: once
d_gene: TRBD1
j_gene: TRBJ2-1
CDR3nt: TGTGCCAGCAACCAGGGGGCTTCACTGGTCGATGAGCAGTTCTTC
CDR3aa: CASNQGASLVDEQFF

v_gene: TRBV6-5
abundance: once
d_gene: TRBD1
j_gene: TRBJ1-1
CDR3nt: TGTGCCAGCAGCAACAGGGGGGGTTCGGGCCCTGAAGCTTTCTTT
CDR3aa: CASSNRGGSGPEAFF

v_gene: TRBV7-9
abundance: .
d_gene: TRBD1
j_gene: TRBJ1-1
CDR3nt: TGTGCCAGCAGTCCAACTAGCGGGACAGGGGGTACCGAAGCTTTCTTT
CDR3aa: CASSPTSGTGGTEAFF

v_gene: TRBV29-1
abundance: .
d_gene: .
j_gene: TRBJ1-1
CDR3nt: TGCAGCGTTGGGGAATCCTCGGGGACTGAAGCTTTCTTT
CDR3aa: CSVGESSGTEAFF

v_gene: TRBV27
abundance: .
d_gene: TRBD2
j_gene: TRBJ2-5
CDR3nt: TGTGCCAGCAGTCCAGGAACTAGCGGGAGCCCAGAGACCCAGTACTTC
CDR3aa: CASSPGTSGSPETQYF

v_gene: TRBV28
abundance: .
d_gene: .
j_gene: TRBJ2-4
CDR3nt: TGTGCCAGCAGTGTGCGGGACTGGAAAAACATTCAGTACTTC
CDR3aa: CASSVRDWKNIQYF

v_gene: TRBV28
abundance: .
d_gene: .
j_gene: TRBJ2-2
CDR3nt: TGTGCCAGCAGTTTACTCCCAGGACTTACCGGGGAGCTGTTTTTT
CDR3aa: CASSLLPGLTGELFF

v_gene: TRBV4-2
abundance: .
d_gene: TRBD1
j_gene: TRBJ2-5
CDR3nt: TGTGCCAGCAGCCAAGGAGACGGGACAGATTTACAACAAGAGACCCAGTACTTC
CDR3aa: CASSQGDGTDLQQETQYF

v_gene: TRBV7-8
abundance: .
d_gene: TRBD1
j_gene: TRBJ1-4
CDR3nt: TGTGCCAGCAGCAAGGACAGGGCGGGGAATGAAAAACTGTTTTTT
CDR3aa: CASSKDRAGNEKLFF

v_gene: TRBV19
abundance: .
d_gene: TRBD1
j_gene: TRBJ2-1
CDR3nt: TGTGCCAGTAGTATAGAAGGGACAGGGTACAATGAGCAGTTCTTC
CDR3aa: CASSIEGTGYNEQFF

v_gene: TRBV5-4
abundance: .
d_gene: .
j_gene: TRBJ1-2
CDR3nt: TGTGCCAGCAGCCTACAGACCCTTCCCTATGGCTACACCTTC
CDR3aa: CASSLQTLPYGYTF

v_gene: TRBV6-1
abundance: .
d_gene: TRBD1
j_gene: TRBJ1-5
CDR3nt: TGTGCCAGCAGAGGACAGGGTGGCCAGCCCCAGCATTTT
CDR3aa: CASRGQGGQPQHF

v_gene: TRBV7-6
abundance: .
d_gene: TRBD2
j_gene: TRBJ2-7
CDR3nt: TGTGCCAGCAGCTTGGCGGGAGACGAGCAGTACTTC
CDR3aa: CASSLAGDEQYF

v_gene: TRBV14
abundance: .
d_gene: TRBD2
j_gene: TRBJ2-7
CDR3nt: TGTGCCAGCAGCCAAAAACCCCCGGGACTAGCGGGAGAAAAGTTCCCCTACGAGCAGTACTTC
CDR3aa: CASSQKPPGLAGEKFPYEQYF

v_gene: TRBV6-1
abundance: .
d_gene: .
j_gene: TRBJ2-7
CDR3nt: TGTGCCAGCAACCGGGGCTACGAGCAGTACTTC
CDR3aa: CASNRGYEQYF

v_gene: TRBV6-5
abundance: .
d_gene: .
j_gene: TRBJ2-7
CDR3nt: TGTGCCAGCAGCCGACAGGCCGATTACTACGAGCAGTACTTC
CDR3aa: CASSRQADYYEQYF

v_gene: TRBV7-9
abundance: .
d_gene: TRBD1
j_gene: TRBJ2-7
CDR3nt: TGTGCCAGCAGCCAACCGGGACAGGGGCACGAGCAGTACTTC
CDR3aa: CASSQPGQGHEQYF

v_gene: TRBV7-9
abundance: .
d_gene: TRBD2
j_gene: TRBJ2-6
CDR3nt: TGTGCCAGCAGCTCCCGGACACGGGGGGGCGCCTCTGGGGCCAACGTCCTGACTTTC
CDR3aa: CASSSRTRGGASGANVLTF

v_gene: TRBV6-5
abundance: .
d_gene: .
j_gene: TRBJ2-2
CDR3nt: TGTGCCAGCAGTTTTGGACAGCTCACCGGGGAGCTGTTTTTT
CDR3aa: CASSFGQLTGELFF

v_gene: TRBV28
abundance: .
d_gene: .
j_gene: TRBJ2-7
CDR3nt: TGTGCCAGCAGGCAGGGACATCTGGCCTACGAGCAGTACTTC
CDR3aa: CASRQGHLAYEQYF

v_gene: TRBV4-1
abundance: few
d_gene: .
j_gene: TRBJ2-7
CDR3nt: TGCGCCAGCAGCCAAATGCCGTCGAGAGGGTACGAGCAGTACTTC
CDR3aa: CASSQMPSRGYEQYF

v_gene: TRBV7-2
abundance: .
d_gene: .
j_gene: TRBJ1-1
CDR3nt: TGTGCCAGCAAAATAATGAACACTGAAGCTTTCTTT
CDR3aa: CASKIMNTEAFF